The present TCR beta chain was sequenced within a study of HIV-infected patients and healthy controls (dated by TCRdb to the mid-2010s). This clonotype was picked up many times. It has no known antigen specificity. No much larger clone is present one base from it, and per-base qualities are unavailable. CDR1 and CDR2, looked up from the germline V gene, are MNHEY and SVGAGI. The cysteine opens and the phenylalanine closes a CDR3 of 14 amino acids. The CDR3 DNA has 42 bases and is translated from base 1. V and J are truncated by 0 bases and 1 base respectively, leaving an intervening sequence of 6 bases. The protocol used for the library was 5' RACE. Sequencing used an Illumina MiSeq. The raw public data were reprocessed by TCRdb itself: fastp quality trimming at Q25, MiXCR clonotype calling, in-frame beta chains only. Duplicate CDR3 protein sequences are folded into a single record with the most common DNA and genes. The sample contains 50,000 to 80,000 distinct CDR3 sequences, 15% to 20% of them found a single time. Over 1.1% of the sample is held by the ten biggest clonotypes.

The source of this sequence is a human donor in good health. Sequencing was carried out using CD4+ T cells from blood. Recombination joined TRBV6-5 with TRBJ2-5; the D gene is not confidently resolved. The CDR3 reads as follows: CASSYSNSQETQYF. The nucleotides read TGTGCCAGCAGTTACTCAAACAGCCAAGAGACCCAGTACTTC.